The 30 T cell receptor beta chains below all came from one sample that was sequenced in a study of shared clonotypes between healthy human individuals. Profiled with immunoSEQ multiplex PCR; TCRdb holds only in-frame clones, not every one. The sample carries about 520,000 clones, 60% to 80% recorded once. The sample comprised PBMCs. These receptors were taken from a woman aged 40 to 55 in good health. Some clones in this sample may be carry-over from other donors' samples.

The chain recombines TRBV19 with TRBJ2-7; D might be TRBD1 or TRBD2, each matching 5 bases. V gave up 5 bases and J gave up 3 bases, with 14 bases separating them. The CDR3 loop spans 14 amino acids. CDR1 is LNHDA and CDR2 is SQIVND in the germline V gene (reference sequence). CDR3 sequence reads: CASSSTGTYYEQYF. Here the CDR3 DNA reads TGTGCCAGTAGTTCCACCGGGACCTACTACGAGCAGTACTTC.

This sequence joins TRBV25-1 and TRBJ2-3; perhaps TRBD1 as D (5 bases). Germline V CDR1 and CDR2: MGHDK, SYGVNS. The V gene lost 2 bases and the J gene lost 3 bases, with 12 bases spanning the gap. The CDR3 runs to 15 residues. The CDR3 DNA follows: TGTGCCAGCAGTGAACCCCAAGGGGTAACAGATACGCAGTATTTT. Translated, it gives CASSEPQGVTDTQYF.

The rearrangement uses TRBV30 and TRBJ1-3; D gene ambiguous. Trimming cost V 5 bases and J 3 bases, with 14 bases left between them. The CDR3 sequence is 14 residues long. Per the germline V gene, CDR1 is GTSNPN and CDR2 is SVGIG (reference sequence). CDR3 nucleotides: TGTGCCTGGGGCCGGGGAGGCTTTGGAAACACCATATATTTT. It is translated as CAWGRGGFGNTIYF.

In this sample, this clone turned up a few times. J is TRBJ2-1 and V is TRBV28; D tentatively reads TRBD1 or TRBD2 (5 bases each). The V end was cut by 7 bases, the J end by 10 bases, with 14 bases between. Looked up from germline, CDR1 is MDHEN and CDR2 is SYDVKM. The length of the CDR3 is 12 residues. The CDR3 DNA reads TGTGCCAGCAAATCGACGGGGCCCGAGCAGTTCTTC. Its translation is CASKSTGPEQFF.

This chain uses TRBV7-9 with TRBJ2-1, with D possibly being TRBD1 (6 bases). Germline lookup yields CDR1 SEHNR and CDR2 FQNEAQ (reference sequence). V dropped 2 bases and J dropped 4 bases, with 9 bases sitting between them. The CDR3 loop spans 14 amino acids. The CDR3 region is CASSLRGTYNEQFF. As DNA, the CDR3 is TGTGCCAGCAGCTTAAGGGGGACATACAATGAGCAGTTCTTC.

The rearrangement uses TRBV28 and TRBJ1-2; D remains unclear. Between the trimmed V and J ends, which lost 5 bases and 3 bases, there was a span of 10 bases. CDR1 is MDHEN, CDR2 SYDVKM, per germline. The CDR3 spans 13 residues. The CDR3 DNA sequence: TGTGCCAGCAGTGGACCTGGGGACTATGGCTACACCTTC. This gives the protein CASSGPGDYGYTF.

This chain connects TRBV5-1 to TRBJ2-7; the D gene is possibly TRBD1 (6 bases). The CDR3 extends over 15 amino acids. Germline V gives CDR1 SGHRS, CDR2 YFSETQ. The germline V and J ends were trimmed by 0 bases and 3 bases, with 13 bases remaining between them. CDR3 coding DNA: TGCGCCAGCAGCTTGGCCGGGACACCCAGCTACGAGCAGTACTTC. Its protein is CASSLAGTPSYEQYF.

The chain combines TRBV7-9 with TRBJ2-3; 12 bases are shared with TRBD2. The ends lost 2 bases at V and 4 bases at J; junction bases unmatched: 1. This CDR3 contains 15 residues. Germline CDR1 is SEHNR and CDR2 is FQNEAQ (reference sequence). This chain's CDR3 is CASSLLAGGADTQYF. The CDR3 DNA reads TGTGCCAGCAGCTTACTAGCGGGAGGGGCAGATACGCAGTATTTT.

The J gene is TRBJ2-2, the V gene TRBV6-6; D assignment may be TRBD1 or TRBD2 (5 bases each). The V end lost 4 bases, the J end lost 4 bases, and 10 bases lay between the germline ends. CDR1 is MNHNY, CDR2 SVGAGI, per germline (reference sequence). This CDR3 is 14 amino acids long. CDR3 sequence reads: CASSWSGTTGELFF. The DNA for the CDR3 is TGTGCCAGCAGTTGGTCAGGGACCACCGGGGAGCTGTTTTTT.

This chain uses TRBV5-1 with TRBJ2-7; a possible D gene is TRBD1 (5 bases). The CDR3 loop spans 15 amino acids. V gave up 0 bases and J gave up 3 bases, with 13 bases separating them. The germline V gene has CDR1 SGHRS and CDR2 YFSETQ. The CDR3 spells CASSLAAGIDYEQYF. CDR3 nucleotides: TGCGCCAGCAGCTTGGCGGCAGGGATCGACTACGAGCAGTACTTC.

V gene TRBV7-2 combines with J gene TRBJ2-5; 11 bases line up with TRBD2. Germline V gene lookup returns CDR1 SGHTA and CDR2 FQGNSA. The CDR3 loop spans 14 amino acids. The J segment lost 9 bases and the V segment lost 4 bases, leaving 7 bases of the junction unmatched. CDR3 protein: CASSSRKTSGAQYF. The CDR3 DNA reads TGTGCCAGCAGCTCACGTAAGACTAGCGGGGCCCAGTACTTC.

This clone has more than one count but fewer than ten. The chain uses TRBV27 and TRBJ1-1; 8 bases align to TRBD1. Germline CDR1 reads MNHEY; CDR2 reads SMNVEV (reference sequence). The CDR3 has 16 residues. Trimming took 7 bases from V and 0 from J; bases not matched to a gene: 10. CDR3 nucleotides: TGTGCCAGCACAAGCAGGGGGCGCTTCATGAACACTGAAGCTTTCTTT. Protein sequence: CASTSRGRFMNTEAFF.

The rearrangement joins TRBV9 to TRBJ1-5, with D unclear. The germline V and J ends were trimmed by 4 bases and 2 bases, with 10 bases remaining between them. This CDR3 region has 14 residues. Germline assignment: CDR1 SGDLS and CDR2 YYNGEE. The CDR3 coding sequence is TGTGCCAGCAGCCCTACCGGGGGCAATCAGCCCCAGCATTTT. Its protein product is CASSPTGGNQPQHF.

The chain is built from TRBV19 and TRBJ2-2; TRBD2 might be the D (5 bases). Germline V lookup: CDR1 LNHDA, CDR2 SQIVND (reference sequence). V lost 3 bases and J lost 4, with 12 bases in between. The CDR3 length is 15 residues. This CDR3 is CASSMSAAVTGELFF. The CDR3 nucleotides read TGTGCCAGTAGTATGTCAGCGGCGGTCACCGGGGAGCTGTTTTTT.

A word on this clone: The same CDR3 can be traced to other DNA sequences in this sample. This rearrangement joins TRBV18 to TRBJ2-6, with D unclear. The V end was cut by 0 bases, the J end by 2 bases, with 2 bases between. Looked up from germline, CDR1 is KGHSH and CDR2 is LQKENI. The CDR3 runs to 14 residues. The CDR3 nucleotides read TGTGCCAGCTCACCACCCACTGGGGCCAACGTCCTGACTTTC. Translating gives CASSPPTGANVLTF.

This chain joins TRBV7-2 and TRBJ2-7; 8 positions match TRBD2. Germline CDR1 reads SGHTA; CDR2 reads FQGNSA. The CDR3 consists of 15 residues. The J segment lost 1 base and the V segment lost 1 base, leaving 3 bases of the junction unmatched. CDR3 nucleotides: TGTGCCAGCAGCTTAGGTGGCGGGGGGTCCTACGAGCAGTACTTC. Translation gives CASSLGGGGSYEQYF.

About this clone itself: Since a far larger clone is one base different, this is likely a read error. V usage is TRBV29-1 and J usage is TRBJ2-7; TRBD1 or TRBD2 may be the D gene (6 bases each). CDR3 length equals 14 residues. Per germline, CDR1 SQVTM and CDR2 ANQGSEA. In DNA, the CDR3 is TGCAACGTGGGGGCTGGGCGGGAACCCTACGAGCAGTACTTC. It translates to CNVGAGREPYEQYF.

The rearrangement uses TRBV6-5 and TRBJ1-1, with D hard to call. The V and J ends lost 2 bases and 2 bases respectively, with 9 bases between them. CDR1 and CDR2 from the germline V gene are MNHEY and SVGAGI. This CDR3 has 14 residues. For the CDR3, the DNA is TGTGCCAGCAGTTACGCGGAGACTAACACTGAAGCTTTCTTT. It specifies CASSYAETNTEAFF.

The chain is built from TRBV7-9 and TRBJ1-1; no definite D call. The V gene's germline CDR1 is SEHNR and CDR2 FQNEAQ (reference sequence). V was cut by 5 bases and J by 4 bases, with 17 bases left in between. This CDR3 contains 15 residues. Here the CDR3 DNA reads TGTGCCAGCAGCCCCCCGGCAGATTGGGGCACTGAAGCTTTCTTT. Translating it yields CASSPPADWGTEAFF.

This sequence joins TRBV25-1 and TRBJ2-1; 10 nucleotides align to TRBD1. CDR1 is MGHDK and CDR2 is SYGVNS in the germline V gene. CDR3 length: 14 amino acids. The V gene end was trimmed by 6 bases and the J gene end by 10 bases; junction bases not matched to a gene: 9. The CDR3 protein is CASRRGGQGGEQFF. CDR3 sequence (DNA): TGTGCCAGCAGGCGGGGCGGACAGGGGGGGGAGCAGTTCTTC.

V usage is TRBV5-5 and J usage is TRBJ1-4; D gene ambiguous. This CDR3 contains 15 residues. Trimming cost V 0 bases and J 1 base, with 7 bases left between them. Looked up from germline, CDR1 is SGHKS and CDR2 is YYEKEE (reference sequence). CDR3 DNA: TGTGCCAGCAGCTTGGACCGGGGAACTAATGAAAAACTGTTTTTT. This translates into CASSLDRGTNEKLFF. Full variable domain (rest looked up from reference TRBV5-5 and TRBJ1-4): DAGVTQSPTHLIKTRGQQVTLRCSPISGHKSVSWYQQVLGQGPQFIFQYYEKEERGRGNFPDRFSARQFPNYSSELNVNALLLGDSALYLCASSLDRGTNEKLFFGSGTQLSVL.

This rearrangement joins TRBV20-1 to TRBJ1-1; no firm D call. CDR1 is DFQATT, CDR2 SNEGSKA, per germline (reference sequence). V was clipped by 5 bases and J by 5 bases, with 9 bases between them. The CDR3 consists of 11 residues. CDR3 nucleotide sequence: TGCAGTGCTCCTTGGGGTACTGAAGCTTTCTTT. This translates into CSAPWGTEAFF.

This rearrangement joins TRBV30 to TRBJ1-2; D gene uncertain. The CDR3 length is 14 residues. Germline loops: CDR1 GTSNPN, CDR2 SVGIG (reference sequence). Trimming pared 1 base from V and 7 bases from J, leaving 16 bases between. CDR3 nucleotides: TGTGCCTGGAGTGAAACAGCCCTTATGGGTGGCTACACCTTC. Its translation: CAWSETALMGGYTF.

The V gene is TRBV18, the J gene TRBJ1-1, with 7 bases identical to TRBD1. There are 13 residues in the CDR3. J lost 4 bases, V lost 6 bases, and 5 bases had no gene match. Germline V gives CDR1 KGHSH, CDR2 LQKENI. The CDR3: CASSATGPTEAFF. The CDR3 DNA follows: TGTGCCAGCTCCGCGACAGGGCCCACTGAAGCTTTCTTT.

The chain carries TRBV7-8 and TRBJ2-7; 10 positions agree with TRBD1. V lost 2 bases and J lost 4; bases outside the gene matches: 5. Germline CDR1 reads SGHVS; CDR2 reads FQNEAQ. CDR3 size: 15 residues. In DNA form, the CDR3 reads TGTGCCAGCAGCTTAAGGACAGGGGGTACATACGAGCAGTACTTC. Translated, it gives CASSLRTGGTYEQYF.

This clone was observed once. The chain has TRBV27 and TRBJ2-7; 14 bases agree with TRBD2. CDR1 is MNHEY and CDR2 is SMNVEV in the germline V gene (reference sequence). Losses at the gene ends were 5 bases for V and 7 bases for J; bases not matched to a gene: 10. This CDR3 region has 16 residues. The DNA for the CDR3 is TGTGCCAGCAGTCCAAGACTAGCGGGAGGGCCTTATGAGCAGTACTTC. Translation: CASSPRLAGGPYEQYF.

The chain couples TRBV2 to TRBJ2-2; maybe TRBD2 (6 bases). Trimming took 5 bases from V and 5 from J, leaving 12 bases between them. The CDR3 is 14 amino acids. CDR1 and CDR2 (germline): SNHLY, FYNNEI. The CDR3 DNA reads TGTGCCAGCAGTTGGGACTCCCAAACCGGGGAGCTGTTTTTT. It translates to CASSWDSQTGELFF. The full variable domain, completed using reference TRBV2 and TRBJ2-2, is EPEVTQTPSHQVTQMGQEVILRCVPISNHLYFYWYRQILGQKVEFLVSFYNNEISEKSEIFDDQFSVERPDGSNFTLKIRSTKLEDSAMYFCASSWDSQTGELFFGEGSRLTVL.

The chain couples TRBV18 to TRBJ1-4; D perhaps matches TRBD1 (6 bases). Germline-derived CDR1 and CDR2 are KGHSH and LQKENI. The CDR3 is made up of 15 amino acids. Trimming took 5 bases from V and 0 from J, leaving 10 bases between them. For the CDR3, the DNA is TGTGCCAGCTCAGTGGACAGAACAACTAATGAAAAACTGTTTTTT. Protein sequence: CASSVDRTTNEKLFF.

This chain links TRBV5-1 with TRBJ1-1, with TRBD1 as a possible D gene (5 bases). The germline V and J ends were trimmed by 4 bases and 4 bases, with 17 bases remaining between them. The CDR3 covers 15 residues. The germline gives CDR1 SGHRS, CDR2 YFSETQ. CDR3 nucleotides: TGCGCCAGCAGCGGGCCGGGTCTCGGGGGCACTGAAGCTTTCTTT. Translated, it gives CASSGPGLGGTEAFF.

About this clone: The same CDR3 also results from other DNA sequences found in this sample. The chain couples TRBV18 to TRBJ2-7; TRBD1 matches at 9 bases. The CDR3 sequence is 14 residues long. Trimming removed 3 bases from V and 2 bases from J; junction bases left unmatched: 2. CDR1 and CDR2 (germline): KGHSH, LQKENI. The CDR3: CASSPGTGPYEQYF. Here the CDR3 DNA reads TGTGCCAGCTCACCCGGGACAGGGCCCTACGAGCAGTACTTC.